What follows are 9 T cell receptor beta chains derived from one specimen sequenced in a study of T cells in Graves' hyperthyroidism and ophthalmopathy. It was RNA transcripts that yielded the amplified TCR beta CDR3 regions. Carried out on the TCR CDR3, a first-round RT-PCR used the HTBI primer set. Each CDR3 protein is one row after TCRdb ran MiXCR on the multiplex PCR reads. The data show some 500,000 distinct CDR3 sequences, with roughly an eighth seen just once and roughly 17% held by the top ten. Sequencing used blood. The receptors stem from a woman aged 18-35 years with Graves' hyperthyroidism.

This clonotype was observed at least ten times. Written as DNA, the CDR3 is TGTGCCAGCAGCTTCGGTAATATAGATACGCAGTATTTT. Translation: CASSFGNIDTQYF. The genes are TRBV7-9 and TRBJ2-3; D is uncertain. From germline, CDR1 is SEHNR and CDR2 FQNEAQ (reference sequence). The V end was cut by 3 bases, the J end by 5 bases, with 9 bases between. The CDR3 is 13 residues long.

This clonotype has at least ten counts. This chain connects TRBV7-9 to TRBJ2-7; 10 positions agree with TRBD2. V dropped 5 bases and J dropped 2; count of bases not matched to a gene: 6. Germline values: CDR1 SEHNR, CDR2 FQNEAQ (reference sequence). The CDR3 has 15 residues. CDR3 protein: CASSPRTSGPYEQYF. CDR3 nucleotide sequence: TGTGCCAGCAGCCCCCGGACTAGCGGACCCTACGAGCAGTACTTC.

This clonotype is a singleton in its sample. This may arise from a read error, as a much more abundant clone is one base away. The chain is built from TRBV12-3 or TRBV12-4 and TRBJ1-2; TRBD1 aligns across 11 bases. V lost 6 bases to trimming and J lost 1 base; unmatched junction nucleotides: 19. The CDR3 spans 20 residues. The CDR3 coding sequence is TGTGCCAGCAGCTCAGGCGTGCCGGATGGACAGGGGGCGCTTAACTATGGCTACACCTTC. This gives the protein CASSSGVPDGQGALNYGYTF.

The chain uses TRBV5-8 and TRBJ2-7; TRBD1 agrees at 7 bases. The CDR3 has 13 amino acids. V trimming: 3 bases; J trimming: 3 bases; junction bases outside the gene matches: 3. Looked up from germline, CDR1 is SGHTS and CDR2 is YDEGEE. CDR3 bases: TGTGCCAGCAGCTATTACAGGGGCTACGAGCAGTACTTC. Amino acids: CASSYYRGYEQYF.

This chain links TRBV9 with TRBJ1-6; D is undetermined. The CDR3 has 12 residues. Trimming removed 3 bases at V and 5 bases at J, with 3 bases between. Germline V lookup: CDR1 SGDLS, CDR2 YYNGEE. CDR3 DNA sequence: TGTGCCAGCAGCGCCGATAATTCACCCCTCCACTTT. Translated, it gives CASSADNSPLHF.

This clonotype has a count of ten or more. The V and J genes are TRBV2 and TRBJ1-2, with D tentatively TRBD1 (5 bases). Germline CDR1 reads SNHLY; CDR2 reads FYNNEI. V lost 2 bases and J 3 bases, leaving 13 bases between the germline ends. This CDR3 is built from 15 residues. This chain's CDR3 is CASSEWQGRHYGYTF. CDR3 nucleotide sequence: TGTGCCAGCAGTGAATGGCAGGGTCGTCACTATGGCTACACCTTC.

In this sample, this clonotype is medium-sized. This CDR3 reads CASSPIRDRNTEAFF. The CDR3 DNA reads TGTGCCAGCTCACCAATTAGGGACAGGAACACTGAAGCTTTCTTT. The V gene is TRBV18, the J gene TRBJ1-1, with TRBD1 matching over 7 bases. The trim removed 2 bases at V and 1 base at J, leaving 4 bases unmatched. CDR1 is KGHSH and CDR2 is LQKENI in the germline V gene. This CDR3 has 15 residues.

This clonotype appeared many times. The chain employs TRBV6-1 and TRBJ2-3, with no clear D. Germline V gene sequence: CDR1 MNHNS, CDR2 SASEGT. Trimming shortened V by 3 bases and J by 7 bases, and 2 bases separated the two germline ends. This CDR3 contains 10 residues. CDR3 nucleotides: TGTGCCAGCAGTGATAATACGCAGTATTTT. Protein: CASSDNTQYF.

The CDR3 protein is CASRGGSHEQFF. The CDR3 nucleotides read TGTGCCAGCAGGGGCGGGAGCCATGAGCAGTTCTTC. The V and J genes are TRBV6-1 and TRBJ2-1, with TRBD2 matching over 7 bases. CDR1 is MNHNS and CDR2 is SASEGT in the germline V gene. This CDR3 contains 12 residues. V was clipped by 6 bases and J by 8 bases; unmatched bases: 4.